This T cell receptor (beta chain) is from a study of spatial heterogeneity in lung cancer. In this sample, this clonotype turned up many times. The antigen remains undetermined. As an off-target read in a library built for alpha chains, this beta chain has a frequency of little significance. Study-wide points: For expanded intratumoral alpha and beta TCRs, counts tracked tumor mutation counts.

Time point here: sample taken at primary tumor resection. TCRdb re-derived calls from the 5' RACE reads in MiXCR, one entry per CDR3 protein. In the table there are about 13,000 distinct CDR3 sequences, 5.6% of which are singletons. The length of the CDR3 is 15 residues. V lost 5 bases to trimming and J lost 2 bases, with 14 bases between them. The germline V gene encodes CDR1 MNHNS and CDR2 SASEGT. V usage is TRBV6-1 and J usage is TRBJ2-3; either TRBD1 or TRBD2 may supply D (5 bases each). This specimen was lung tumor tissue, taken at surgery. The origin of this receptor is a female donor with early-stage non-small cell lung cancer. The CDR3 sequence: CASSTRDGITDTQYF. The CDR3 DNA follows: TGTGCCAGCAGTACCCGGGACGGAATCACAGATACGCAGTATTTT.